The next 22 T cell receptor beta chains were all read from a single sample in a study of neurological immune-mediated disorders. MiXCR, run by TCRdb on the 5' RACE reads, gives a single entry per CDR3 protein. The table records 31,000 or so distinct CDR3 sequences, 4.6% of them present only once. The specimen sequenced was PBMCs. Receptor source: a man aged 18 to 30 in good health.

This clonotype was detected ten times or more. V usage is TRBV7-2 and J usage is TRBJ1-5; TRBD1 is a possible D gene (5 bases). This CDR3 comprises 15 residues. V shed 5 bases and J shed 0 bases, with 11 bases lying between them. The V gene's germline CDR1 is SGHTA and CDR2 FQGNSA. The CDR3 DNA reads TGTGCCAGCAGCCGACTGGGGGGTAGCAATCAGCCCCAGCATTTT. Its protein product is CASSRLGGSNQPQHF.

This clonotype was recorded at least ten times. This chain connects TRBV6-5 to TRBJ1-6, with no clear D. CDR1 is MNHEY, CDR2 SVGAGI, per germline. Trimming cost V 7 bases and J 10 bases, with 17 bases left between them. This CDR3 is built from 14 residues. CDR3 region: CASTPGQSRSPLHF. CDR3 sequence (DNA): TGTGCCAGCACCCCGGGCCAGTCACGATCACCCCTCCACTTT.

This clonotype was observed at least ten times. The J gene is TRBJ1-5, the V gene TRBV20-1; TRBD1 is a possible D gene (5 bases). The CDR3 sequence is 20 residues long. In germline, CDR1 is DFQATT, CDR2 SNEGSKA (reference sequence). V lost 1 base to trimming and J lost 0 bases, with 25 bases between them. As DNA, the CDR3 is TGCAGTGCTAGAGTGAACTATGGGACGGCGCGGGGGTATAGCAATCAGCCCCAGCATTTT. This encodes CSARVNYGTARGYSNQPQHF.

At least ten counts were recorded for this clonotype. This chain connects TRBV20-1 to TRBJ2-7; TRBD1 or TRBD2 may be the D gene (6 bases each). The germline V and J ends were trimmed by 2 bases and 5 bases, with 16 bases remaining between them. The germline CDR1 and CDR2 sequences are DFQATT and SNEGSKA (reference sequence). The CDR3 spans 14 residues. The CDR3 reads CSARRGPNSDEQYF. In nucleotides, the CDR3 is TGCAGTGCTAGACGGGGGCCGAACTCAGACGAGCAGTACTTC.

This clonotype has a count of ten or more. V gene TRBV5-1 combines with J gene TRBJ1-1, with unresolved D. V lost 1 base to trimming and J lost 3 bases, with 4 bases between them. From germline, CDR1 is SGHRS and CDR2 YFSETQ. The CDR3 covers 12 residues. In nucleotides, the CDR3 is TGCGCCAGCAGCTTGTACGACACTGAAGCTTTCTTT. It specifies CASSLYDTEAFF.

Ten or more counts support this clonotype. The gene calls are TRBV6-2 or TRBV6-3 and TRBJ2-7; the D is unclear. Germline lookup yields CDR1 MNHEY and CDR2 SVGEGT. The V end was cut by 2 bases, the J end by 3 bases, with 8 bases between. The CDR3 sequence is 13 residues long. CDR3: CASSYNGYYEQYF. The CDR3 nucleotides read TGTGCCAGCAGTTACAATGGGTACTACGAGCAGTACTTC.

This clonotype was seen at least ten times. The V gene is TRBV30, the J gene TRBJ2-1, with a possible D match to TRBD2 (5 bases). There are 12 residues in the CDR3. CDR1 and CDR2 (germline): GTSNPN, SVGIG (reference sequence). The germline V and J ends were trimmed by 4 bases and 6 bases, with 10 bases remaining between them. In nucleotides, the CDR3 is TGTGCCTGGATTGAGGGTAGCAATGAGCAGTTCTTC. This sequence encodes CAWIEGSNEQFF.

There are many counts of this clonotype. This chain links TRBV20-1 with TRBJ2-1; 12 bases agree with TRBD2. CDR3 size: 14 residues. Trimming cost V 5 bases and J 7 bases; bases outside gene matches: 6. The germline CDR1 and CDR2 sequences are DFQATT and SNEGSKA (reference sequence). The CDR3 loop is CSAGLAGGPNEQFF. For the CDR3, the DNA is TGCAGTGCTGGGCTAGCGGGGGGGCCTAATGAGCAGTTCTTC.

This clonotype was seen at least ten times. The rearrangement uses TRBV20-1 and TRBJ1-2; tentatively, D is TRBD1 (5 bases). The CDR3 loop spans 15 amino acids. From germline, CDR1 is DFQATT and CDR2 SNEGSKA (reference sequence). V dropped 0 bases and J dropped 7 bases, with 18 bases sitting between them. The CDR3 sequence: CSARDYSRAGSGYTF. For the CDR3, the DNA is TGCAGTGCTAGAGATTATAGTCGGGCAGGGAGTGGCTACACCTTC.

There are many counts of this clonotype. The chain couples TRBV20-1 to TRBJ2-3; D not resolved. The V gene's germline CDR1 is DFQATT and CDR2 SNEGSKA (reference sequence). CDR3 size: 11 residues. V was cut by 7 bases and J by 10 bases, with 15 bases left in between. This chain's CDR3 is CSGRGGSSQYF. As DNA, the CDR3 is TGCAGTGGCAGAGGTGGCTCGTCGCAGTATTTT.

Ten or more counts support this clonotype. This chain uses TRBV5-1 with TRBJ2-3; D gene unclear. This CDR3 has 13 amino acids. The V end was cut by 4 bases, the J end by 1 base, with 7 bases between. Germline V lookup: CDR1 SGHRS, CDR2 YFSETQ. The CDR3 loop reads CASSVQGTDTQYF. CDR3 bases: TGCGCCAGCAGCGTCCAGGGCACAGATACGCAGTATTTT. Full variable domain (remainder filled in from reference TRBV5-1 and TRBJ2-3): KAGVTQTPRYLIKTRGQQVTLSCSPISGHRSVSWYQQTPGQGLQFLFEYFSETQRNKGNFPGRFSGRQFSNSRSEMNVSTLELGDSALYLCASSVQGTDTQYFGPGTRLTVL.

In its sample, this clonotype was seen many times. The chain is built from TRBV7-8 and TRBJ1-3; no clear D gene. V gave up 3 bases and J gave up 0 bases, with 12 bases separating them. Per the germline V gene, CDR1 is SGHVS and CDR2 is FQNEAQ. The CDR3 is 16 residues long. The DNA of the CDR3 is TGTGCCAGCAGCTTCGTTGGCGGAAACTCTGGAAACACCATATATTTT. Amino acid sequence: CASSFVGGNSGNTIYF.

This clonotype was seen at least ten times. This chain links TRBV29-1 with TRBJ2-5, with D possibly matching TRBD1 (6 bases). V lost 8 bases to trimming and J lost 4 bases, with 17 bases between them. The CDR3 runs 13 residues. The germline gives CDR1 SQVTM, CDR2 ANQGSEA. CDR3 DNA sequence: TGCAGCACAAGCGCAGGGGAACGAGAGACCCAGTACTTC. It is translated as CSTSAGERETQYF.

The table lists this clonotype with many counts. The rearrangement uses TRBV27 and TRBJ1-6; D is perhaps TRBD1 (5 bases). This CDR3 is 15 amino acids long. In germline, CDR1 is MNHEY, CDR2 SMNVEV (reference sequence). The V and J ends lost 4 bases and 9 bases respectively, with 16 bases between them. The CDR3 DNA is TGTGCCAGCAGTTCCCCATGGGGCGGCGGTTCACCCCTCCACTTT. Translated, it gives CASSSPWGGGSPLHF.

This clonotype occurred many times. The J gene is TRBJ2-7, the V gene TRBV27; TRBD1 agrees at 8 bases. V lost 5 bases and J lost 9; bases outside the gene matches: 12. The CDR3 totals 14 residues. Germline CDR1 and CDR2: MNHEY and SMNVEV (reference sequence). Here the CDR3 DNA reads TGTGCCAGCAGTCGAGGACAGGGTATGACCGGGCAGTACTTC. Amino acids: CASSRGQGMTGQYF.

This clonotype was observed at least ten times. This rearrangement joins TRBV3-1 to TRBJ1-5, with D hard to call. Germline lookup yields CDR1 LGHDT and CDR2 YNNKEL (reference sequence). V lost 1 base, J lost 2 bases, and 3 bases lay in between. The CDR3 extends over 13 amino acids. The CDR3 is CASSQAGNQPQHF. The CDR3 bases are TGTGCCAGCAGCCAAGCGGGCAATCAGCCCCAGCATTTT. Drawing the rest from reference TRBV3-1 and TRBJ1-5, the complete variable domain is DTAVSQTPKYLVTQMGNDKSIKCEQNLGHDTMYWYKQDSKKFLKIMFSYNNKELIINETVPNRFSPKSPDKAHLNLHINSLELGDSAVYFCASSQAGNQPQHFGDGTRLSIL.

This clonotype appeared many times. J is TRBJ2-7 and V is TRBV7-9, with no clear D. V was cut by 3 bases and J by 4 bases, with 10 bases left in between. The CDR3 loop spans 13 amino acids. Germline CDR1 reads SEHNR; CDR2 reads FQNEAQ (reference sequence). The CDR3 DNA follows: TGTGCCAGCAGCTTCGAAGGGAATTACGAGCAGTACTTC. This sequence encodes CASSFEGNYEQYF.

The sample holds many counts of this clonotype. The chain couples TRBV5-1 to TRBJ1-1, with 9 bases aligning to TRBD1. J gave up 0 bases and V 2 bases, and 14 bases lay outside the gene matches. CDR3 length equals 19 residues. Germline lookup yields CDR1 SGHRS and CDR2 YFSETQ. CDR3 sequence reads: CASSFLPTGTGTMNTEAFF. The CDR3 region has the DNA TGCGCCAGCAGCTTTCTACCTACCGGGACAGGGACCATGAACACTGAAGCTTTCTTT. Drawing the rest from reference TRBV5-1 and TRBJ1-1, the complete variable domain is KAGVTQTPRYLIKTRGQQVTLSCSPISGHRSVSWYQQTPGQGLQFLFEYFSETQRNKGNFPGRFSGRQFSNSRSEMNVSTLELGDSALYLCASSFLPTGTGTMNTEAFFGQGTRLTVV.

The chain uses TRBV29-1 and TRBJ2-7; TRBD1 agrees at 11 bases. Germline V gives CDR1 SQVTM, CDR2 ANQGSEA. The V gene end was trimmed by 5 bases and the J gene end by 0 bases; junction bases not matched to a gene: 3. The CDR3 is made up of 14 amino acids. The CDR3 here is CSVRDRGGSYEQYF. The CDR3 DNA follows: TGCAGCGTTAGGGACAGGGGGGGCTCCTACGAGCAGTACTTC.

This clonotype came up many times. The CDR3 DNA reads as TGTGCCAGCAGCGCCCGCGTAGCGGTACACCAAGAGACCCAGTACTTC. This translates into CASSARVAVHQETQYF. The rearrangement links TRBV11-1 to TRBJ2-5, with a weak D call TRBD2 (6 bases). Germline values: CDR1 SGHAT, CDR2 FQDESV (reference sequence). With 5 bases removed from V and 0 bases from J, the gap between germline ends came to 16 bases. The CDR3 runs 16 residues. The full variable domain, rest sourced from reference TRBV11-1 and TRBJ2-5, is EAEVAQSPRYKITEKSQAVAFWCDPISGHATLYWYRQILGQGPELLVQFQDESVVDDSQLPKDRFSAERLKGVDSTLKIQPAELGDSAMYLCASSARVAVHQETQYFGPGTRLLVL.

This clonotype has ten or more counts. The CDR3 DNA follows: TGCGCCAGCAGCATGGACAGAAACTATGGCTACACCTTC. Its translation is CASSMDRNYGYTF. The chain couples TRBV5-1 to TRBJ1-2; weak D call: TRBD1 (6 bases). The ends were cut back, 4 bases at V and 2 bases at J, with 9 bases in the middle. Germline V gene sequence: CDR1 SGHRS, CDR2 YFSETQ. This CDR3 is 13 amino acids long. The complete variable domain, with remaining parts taken from reference TRBV5-1 and TRBJ1-2, reads KAGVTQTPRYLIKTRGQQVTLSCSPISGHRSVSWYQQTPGQGLQFLFEYFSETQRNKGNFPGRFSGRQFSNSRSEMNVSTLELGDSALYLCASSMDRNYGYTFGSGTRLTVV.

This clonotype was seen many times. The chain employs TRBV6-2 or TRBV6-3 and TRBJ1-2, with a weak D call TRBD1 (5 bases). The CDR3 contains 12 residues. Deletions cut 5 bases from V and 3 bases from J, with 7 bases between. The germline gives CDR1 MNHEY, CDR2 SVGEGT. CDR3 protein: CASSGAYYGYTF. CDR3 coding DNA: TGTGCCAGCAGTGGGGCTTACTATGGCTACACCTTC.